This T cell receptor beta chain was retrieved from a study of CD8 T cells in Susac syndrome. From blood CD8+ and CD4+ T cells, the TCR beta chain was sequenced. TEMRA cells were FACS-enriched, with CD8+ and CD4+ T cells isolated negatively. Trimming left V 7 bases short and J 5 bases short, with 21 bases between. From germline, CDR1 is SGHDT and CDR2 YYEEEE. The CDR3 spans 15 residues. This clonotype was recorded once. An amount of RNA that ranged from about 0.45 to 1 ug was reverse transcribed with random hexamers. Amplification of the TCR beta CDR3 was carried out by immunoSEQ multiplex PCR, which spanned a total of 54 Vbeta and 13 Jbeta segments. TCRdb re-called the immunoSEQ multiplex PCR reads through MiXCR, storing one row per CDR3 protein. Here the sample spans approximately 280,000 distinct CDR3 sequences, about 88% being singletons.

The clonotype originates from a human donor with multiple sclerosis. The chain combines TRBV5-6 with TRBJ1-2, with D possibly matching TRBD1 (5 bases). The sample was CD8+ T cells from PBMCs. CDR3 nucleotide sequence: TGTGCCAGCCGCAGGGCTCAGGGTACTGGGTATGGCTACACCTTC. Encoded protein: CASRRAQGTGYGYTF.